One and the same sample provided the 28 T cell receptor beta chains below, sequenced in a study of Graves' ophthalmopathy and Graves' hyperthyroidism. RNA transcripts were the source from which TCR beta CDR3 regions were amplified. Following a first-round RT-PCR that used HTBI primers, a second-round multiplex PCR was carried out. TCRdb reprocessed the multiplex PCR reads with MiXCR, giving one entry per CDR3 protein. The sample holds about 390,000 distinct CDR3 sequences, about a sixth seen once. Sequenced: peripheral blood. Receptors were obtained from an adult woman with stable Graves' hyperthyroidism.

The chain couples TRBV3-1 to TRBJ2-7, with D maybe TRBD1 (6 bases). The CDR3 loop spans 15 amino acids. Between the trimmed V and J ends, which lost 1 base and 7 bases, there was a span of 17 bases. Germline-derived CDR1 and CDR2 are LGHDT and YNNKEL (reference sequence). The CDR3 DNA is TGTGCCAGCAGCCAAGGCAGTGGGCGAAGGGGGGAGCAGTACTTC. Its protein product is CASSQGSGRRGEQYF.

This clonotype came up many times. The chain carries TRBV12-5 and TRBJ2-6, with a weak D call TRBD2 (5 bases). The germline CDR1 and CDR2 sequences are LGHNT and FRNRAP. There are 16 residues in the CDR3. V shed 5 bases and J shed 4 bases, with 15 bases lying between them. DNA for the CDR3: TGTGCTAGTGGTCTCCTCGGGGTATCCGGGGCCAACGTCCTGACTTTC. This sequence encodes CASGLLGVSGANVLTF.

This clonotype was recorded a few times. In DNA, the CDR3 is TGTGCCAGCAGCCCCGGACAGGTTAAGGAGTATTTT. This translates into CASSPGQVKEYF. The J gene is TRBJ2-3, the V gene TRBV12-3 or TRBV12-4; 7 bases are a match to TRBD1. V shed 6 bases and J 13 bases; nucleotides not matched to a gene: 10. This CDR3 has 12 amino acids.

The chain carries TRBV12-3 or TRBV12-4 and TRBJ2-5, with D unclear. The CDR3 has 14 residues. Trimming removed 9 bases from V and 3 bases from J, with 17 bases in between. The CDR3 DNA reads TGTGCCAGTAGTAGGACCACCCGAGAAGAGACCCAGTACTTC. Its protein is CASSRTTREETQYF.

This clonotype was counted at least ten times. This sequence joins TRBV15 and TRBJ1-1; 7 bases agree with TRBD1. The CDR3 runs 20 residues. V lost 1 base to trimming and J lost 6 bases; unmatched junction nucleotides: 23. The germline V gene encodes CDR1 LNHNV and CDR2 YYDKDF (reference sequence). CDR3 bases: TGTGCCACCAGCAGAGTTCGAAGATCCCCCACCCCGGGACAGTCCTCTGAAGCTTTCTTT. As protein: CATSRVRRSPTPGQSSEAFF.

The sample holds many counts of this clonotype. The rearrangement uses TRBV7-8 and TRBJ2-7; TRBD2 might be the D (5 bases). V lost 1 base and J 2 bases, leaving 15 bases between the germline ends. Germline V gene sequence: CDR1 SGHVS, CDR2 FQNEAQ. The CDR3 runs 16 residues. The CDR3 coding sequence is TGTGCCAGCAGCTTAGGTGACTACCGCCCCCCCTACGAGCAGTACTTC. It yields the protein CASSLGDYRPPYEQYF.

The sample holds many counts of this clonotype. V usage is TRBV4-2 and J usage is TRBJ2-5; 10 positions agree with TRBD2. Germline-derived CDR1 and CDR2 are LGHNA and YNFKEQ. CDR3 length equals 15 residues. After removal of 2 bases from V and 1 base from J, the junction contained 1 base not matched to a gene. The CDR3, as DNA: TGTGCCAGCAGCCAAACTAGCGGGGCCCAAGAGACCCAGTACTTC. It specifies CASSQTSGAQETQYF.

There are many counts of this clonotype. Here the CDR3 DNA reads TGTGCCACCAGTGATTTCGAAGGTCAAGAGACCCAGTACTTC. This gives the protein CATSDFEGQETQYF. The V call is TRBV24-1, the J call TRBJ2-5; D unresolved. V lost 1 base and J lost 2, with 7 bases in between. The CDR3 is 14 amino acids. Germline loops: CDR1 KGHDR, CDR2 SFDVKD.

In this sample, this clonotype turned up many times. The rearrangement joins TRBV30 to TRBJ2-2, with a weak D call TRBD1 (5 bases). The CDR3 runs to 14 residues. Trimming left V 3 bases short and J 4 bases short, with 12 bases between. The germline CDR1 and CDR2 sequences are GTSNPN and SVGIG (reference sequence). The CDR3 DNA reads TGTGCCTGGAGGGGGCAGACTCTCACCGGGGAGCTGTTTTTT. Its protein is CAWRGQTLTGELFF. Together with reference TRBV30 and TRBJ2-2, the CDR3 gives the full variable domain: SQTIHQWPATLVQPVGSPLSLECTVEGTSNPNLYWYRQAAGRGLQLLFYSVGIGQISSEVPQNLSASRPQDRQFILSSKKLLLSDSGFYLCAWRGQTLTGELFFGEGSRLTVL.

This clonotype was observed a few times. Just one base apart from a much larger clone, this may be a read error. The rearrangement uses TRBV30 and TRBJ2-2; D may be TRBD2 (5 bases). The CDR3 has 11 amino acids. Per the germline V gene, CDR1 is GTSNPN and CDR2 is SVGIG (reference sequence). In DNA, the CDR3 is TGTGCCTGGAATGACGCCGGGGAGCCGTTTTTT. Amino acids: CAWNDAGEPFF.

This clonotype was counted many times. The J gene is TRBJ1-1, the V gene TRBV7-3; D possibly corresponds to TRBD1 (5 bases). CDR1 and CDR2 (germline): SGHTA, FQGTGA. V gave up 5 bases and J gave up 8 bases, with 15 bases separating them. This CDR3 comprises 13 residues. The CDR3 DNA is TGTGCCAGCAGCCTCGGGGGGAGAGCCGAAGCTTTCTTT. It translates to CASSLGGRAEAFF.

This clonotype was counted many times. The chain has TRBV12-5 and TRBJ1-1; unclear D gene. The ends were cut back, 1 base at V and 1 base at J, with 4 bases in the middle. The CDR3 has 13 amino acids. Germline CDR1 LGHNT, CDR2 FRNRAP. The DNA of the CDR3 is TGTGCTAGTGGTTTGGGAGGGAACACTGAAGCTTTCTTT. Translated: CASGLGGNTEAFF. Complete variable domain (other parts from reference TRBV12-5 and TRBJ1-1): DARVTQTPRHKVTEMGQEVTMRCQPILGHNTVFWYRQTMMQGLELLAYFRNRAPLDDSGMPKDRFSAEMPDATLATLKIQPSEPRDSAVYFCASGLGGNTEAFFGQGTRLTVV.

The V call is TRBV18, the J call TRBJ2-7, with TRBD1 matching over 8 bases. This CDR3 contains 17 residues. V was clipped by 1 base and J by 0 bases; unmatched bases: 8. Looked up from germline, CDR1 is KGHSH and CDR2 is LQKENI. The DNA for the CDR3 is TGTGCCAGCTCACCACTGGGACAGGCTAAGAGCTCCTACGAGCAGTACTTC. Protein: CASSPLGQAKSSYEQYF.

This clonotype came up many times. For the CDR3, the DNA is TGTGCCAGCAGCTTCACCGGAGGGCCGGCTCTTTTAACCAAAAACATTCAGTACTTC. This translates into CASSFTGGPALLTKNIQYF. The chain has TRBV7-8 and TRBJ2-4, with D possibly being TRBD2 (6 bases). V lost 3 bases to trimming and J lost 2 bases, with 23 bases between them. Germline loops: CDR1 SGHVS, CDR2 FQNEAQ. CDR3 length equals 19 residues.

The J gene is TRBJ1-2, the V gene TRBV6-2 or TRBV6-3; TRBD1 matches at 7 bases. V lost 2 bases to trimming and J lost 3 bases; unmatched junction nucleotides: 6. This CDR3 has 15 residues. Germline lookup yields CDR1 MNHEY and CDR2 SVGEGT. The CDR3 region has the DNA TGTGCCAGCAGTTACCCGACAGGGATCGACTATGGCTACACCTTC. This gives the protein CASSYPTGIDYGYTF.

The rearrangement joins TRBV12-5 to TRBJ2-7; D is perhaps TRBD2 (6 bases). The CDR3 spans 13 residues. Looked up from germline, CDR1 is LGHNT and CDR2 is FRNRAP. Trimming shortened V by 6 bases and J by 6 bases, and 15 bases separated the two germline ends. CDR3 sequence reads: CASGRLLGGEQYF. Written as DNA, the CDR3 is TGTGCTAGTGGCCGCCTTTTGGGAGGCGAGCAGTACTTC.

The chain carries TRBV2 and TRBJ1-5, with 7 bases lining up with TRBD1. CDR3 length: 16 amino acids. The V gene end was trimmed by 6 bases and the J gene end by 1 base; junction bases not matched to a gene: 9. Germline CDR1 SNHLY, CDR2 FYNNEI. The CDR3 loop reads CASRERQGVSNQPQHF. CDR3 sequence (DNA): TGTGCCAGCAGAGAGAGACAGGGAGTCAGCAATCAGCCCCAGCATTTT.

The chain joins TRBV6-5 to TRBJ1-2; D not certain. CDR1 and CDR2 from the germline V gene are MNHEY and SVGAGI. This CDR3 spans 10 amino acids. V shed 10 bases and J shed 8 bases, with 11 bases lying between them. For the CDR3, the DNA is TGTGCCACCCAGGTTTACGGCTACACCTTC. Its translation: CATQVYGYTF.

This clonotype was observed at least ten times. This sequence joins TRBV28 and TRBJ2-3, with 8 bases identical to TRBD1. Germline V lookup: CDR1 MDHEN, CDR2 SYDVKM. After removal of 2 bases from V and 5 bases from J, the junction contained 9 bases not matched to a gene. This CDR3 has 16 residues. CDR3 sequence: CASSLQGAGFVDTQYF. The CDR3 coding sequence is TGTGCCAGCAGTTTACAGGGGGCGGGGTTCGTAGATACGCAGTATTTT.

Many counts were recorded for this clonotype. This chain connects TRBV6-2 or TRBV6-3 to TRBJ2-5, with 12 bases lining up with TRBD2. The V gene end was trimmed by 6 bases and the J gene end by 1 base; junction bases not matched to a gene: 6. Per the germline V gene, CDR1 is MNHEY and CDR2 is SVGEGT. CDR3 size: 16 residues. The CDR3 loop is CASSAGTSGSQETQYF. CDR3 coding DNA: TGTGCCAGCAGCGCCGGGACTAGCGGGTCCCAAGAGACCCAGTACTTC.

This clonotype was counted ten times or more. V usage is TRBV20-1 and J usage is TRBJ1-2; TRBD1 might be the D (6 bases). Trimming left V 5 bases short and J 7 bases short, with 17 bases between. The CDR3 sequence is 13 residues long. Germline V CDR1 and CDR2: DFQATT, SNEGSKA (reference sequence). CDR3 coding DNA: TGCAGTGCTTCTGACCGGGACAAAGGTGGCTACACCTTC. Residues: CSASDRDKGGYTF.

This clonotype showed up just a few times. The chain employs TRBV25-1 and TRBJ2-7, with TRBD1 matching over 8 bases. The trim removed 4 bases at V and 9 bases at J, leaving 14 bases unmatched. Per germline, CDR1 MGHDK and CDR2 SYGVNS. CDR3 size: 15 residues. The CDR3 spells CASSADRAPLSAQYF. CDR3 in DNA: TGTGCCAGCAGTGCGGACAGGGCCCCCCTATCCGCGCAGTACTTC.

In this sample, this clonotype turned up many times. The CDR3 DNA reads TGTGCCAGCAGCCAGGGTAGGGAGCCCCAGCATTTT. Its translation: CASSQGREPQHF. The J gene is TRBJ1-5, the V gene TRBV6-1; tentatively, D is TRBD1 (5 bases). The V end lost 6 bases, the J end lost 8 bases, and 11 bases lay between the germline ends. This CDR3 contains 12 residues. The germline gives CDR1 MNHNS, CDR2 SASEGT.

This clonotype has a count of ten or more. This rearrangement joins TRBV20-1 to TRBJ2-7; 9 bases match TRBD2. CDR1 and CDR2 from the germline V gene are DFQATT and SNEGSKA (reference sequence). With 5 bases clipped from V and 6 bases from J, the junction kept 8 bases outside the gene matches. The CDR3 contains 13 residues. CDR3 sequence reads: CSAGPSRGGEQYF. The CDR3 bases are TGCAGTGCTGGCCCCTCGCGGGGGGGCGAGCAGTACTTC.

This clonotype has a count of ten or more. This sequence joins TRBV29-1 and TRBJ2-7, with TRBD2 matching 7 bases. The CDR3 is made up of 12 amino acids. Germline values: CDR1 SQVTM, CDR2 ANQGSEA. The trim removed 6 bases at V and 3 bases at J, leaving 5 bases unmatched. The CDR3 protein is CSVWTRLYEQYF. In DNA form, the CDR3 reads TGCAGCGTCTGGACTAGACTCTACGAGCAGTACTTC.

The CDR3 sequence: CASSQGKGPLNRNQPQHF. The CDR3, as DNA: TGTGCCAGCAGTCAGGGGAAAGGCCCGCTCAATCGCAATCAGCCCCAGCATTTT. The chain combines TRBV14 with TRBJ1-5, with D possibly being TRBD1 (6 bases). Germline V gene sequence: CDR1 SGHDN, CDR2 FVKESK. The CDR3 covers 18 residues. V gave up 6 bases and J gave up 2 bases, with 23 bases separating them.

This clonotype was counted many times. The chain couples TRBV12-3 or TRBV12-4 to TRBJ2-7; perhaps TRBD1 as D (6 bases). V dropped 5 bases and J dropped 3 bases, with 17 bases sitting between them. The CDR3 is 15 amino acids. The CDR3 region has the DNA TGTGCCAGCAGTCCTGGCCACCAAGGGGGCTACGAGCAGTACTTC. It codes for CASSPGHQGGYEQYF.

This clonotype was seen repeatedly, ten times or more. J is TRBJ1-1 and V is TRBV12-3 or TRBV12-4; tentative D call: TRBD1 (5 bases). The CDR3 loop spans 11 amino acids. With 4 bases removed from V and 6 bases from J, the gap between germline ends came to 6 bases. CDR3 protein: CASSWDSEAFF. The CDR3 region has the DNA TGTGCCAGCAGTTGGGACTCTGAAGCTTTCTTT.